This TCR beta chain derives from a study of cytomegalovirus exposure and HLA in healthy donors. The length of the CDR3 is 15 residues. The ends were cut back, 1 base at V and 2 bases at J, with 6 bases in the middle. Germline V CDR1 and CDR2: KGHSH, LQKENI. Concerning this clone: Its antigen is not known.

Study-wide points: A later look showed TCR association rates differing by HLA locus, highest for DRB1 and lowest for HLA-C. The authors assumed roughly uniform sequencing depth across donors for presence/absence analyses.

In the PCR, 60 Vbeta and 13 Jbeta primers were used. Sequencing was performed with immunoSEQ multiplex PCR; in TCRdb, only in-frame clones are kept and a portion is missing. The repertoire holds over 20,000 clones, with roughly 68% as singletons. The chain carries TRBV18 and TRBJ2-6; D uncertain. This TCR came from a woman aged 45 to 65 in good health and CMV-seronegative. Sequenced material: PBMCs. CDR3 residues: CASSPREAGANVLTF. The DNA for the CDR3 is TGTGCCAGCTCACCACGTGAGGCTGGGGCCAACGTCCTGACTTTC. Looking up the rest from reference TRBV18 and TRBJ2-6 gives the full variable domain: NAGVMQNPRHLVRRRGQEARLRCSPMKGHSHVYWYRQLPEEGLKFMVYLQKENIIDESGMPKERFSAEFPKEGPSILRIQQVVRGDSAAYFCASSPREAGANVLTFGAGSRLTVL.